Listed here are 9 T cell receptor beta chains from one sample, sequenced in a study of CD8 T cells in Susac syndrome. Random hexamers were used to reverse transcribe roughly 0.45 to 1 ug of RNA. TCRdb passed the immunoSEQ multiplex PCR reads through MiXCR, listing each CDR3 protein once. The sample lists fewer than 85,000 distinct CDR3 sequences, approximately 95% occurring once. Sequencing was carried out using CD8+ T cells from PBMCs. The receptors here all came from a human donor with Susac syndrome.

The chain combines TRBV29-1 with TRBJ2-7, with 7 bases matching TRBD1. Trimming cost V 5 bases and J 2 bases; bases outside gene matches: 3. CDR1 and CDR2 (germline): SQVTM, ANQGSEA. This CDR3 contains 12 residues. The chain's CDR3 is CSVWGQTYEQYF. The CDR3, as DNA: TGCAGCGTTTGGGGACAGACCTACGAGCAGTACTTC.

The genes are TRBV7-9 and TRBJ2-7; D call uncertain. V lost 2 bases to trimming and J lost 6 bases, with 8 bases between them. Germline-derived CDR1 and CDR2 are SEHNR and FQNEAQ (reference sequence). The CDR3 has 12 residues. CDR3 DNA: TGTGCCAGCAGCTTATCGGAGTTCGAGCAGTACTTC. Translating it yields CASSLSEFEQYF.

The chain employs TRBV20-1 and TRBJ1-1, with D unresolved. Germline CDR1 reads DFQATT; CDR2 reads SNEGSKA (reference sequence). The CDR3 length is 17 residues. Trimming removed 1 base at V and 0 bases at J, with 18 bases between. The CDR3: CSARARTTVAMNTEAFF. The CDR3 DNA sequence: TGCAGTGCTAGAGCCCGAACGACCGTCGCCATGAACACTGAAGCTTTCTTT.

The chain couples TRBV20-1 to TRBJ1-5; TRBD1 agrees at 7 bases. Germline values: CDR1 DFQATT, CDR2 SNEGSKA (reference sequence). V trimming: 4 bases; J trimming: 2 bases; junction bases outside the gene matches: 8. The CDR3 is 15 amino acids. Here the CDR3 DNA reads TGCAGTGCTAAGCACGGTGGGACAGGCAATCAGCCCCAGCATTTT. Its translation: CSAKHGGTGNQPQHF.

The J gene is TRBJ2-1, the V gene TRBV13, with D possibly TRBD1 on 6 matching bases. Germline V gives CDR1 PRHDT, CDR2 FYEKMQ (reference sequence). This CDR3 contains 14 residues. Trimming removed 5 bases from V and 4 bases from J, with 12 bases in between. CDR3 amino acids: CASSPSRGYNEQFF. The DNA of the CDR3 is TGTGCCAGCAGCCCGTCCAGGGGATACAATGAGCAGTTCTTC.

V gene TRBV24-1 combines with J gene TRBJ2-7; 7 nucleotides align to TRBD1. V was pared by 4 bases and J by 4 bases, with 12 bases of the junction left unmatched. Per germline, CDR1 KGHDR and CDR2 SFDVKD. The CDR3 is made up of 16 amino acids. For the CDR3, the DNA is TGTGCCACCAGTGACAATGACAGGGTCCATGGGTACGAGCAGTACTTC. This codes for CATSDNDRVHGYEQYF.

This chain uses TRBV19 with TRBJ2-1; D not resolved. The germline V gene has CDR1 LNHDA and CDR2 SQIVND (reference sequence). The CDR3 sequence is 13 residues long. V shed 2 bases and J shed 6 bases, with 8 bases lying between them. CDR3 bases: TGTGCCAGTAGTATATCTTTGGTCAATGAGCAGTTCTTC. It is translated as CASSISLVNEQFF.

The chain employs TRBV12-3 or TRBV12-4 and TRBJ2-4, with D unclear. The CDR3 totals 14 residues. V gave up 6 bases and J gave up 8 bases, with 17 bases separating them. This chain's CDR3 is CASSITLGVDIQYF. The CDR3 DNA reads TGTGCCAGCAGCATTACTTTGGGTGTGGACATTCAGTACTTC.

This chain joins TRBV3-1 and TRBJ2-2; D could derive from TRBD1 or TRBD2 (5 bases each). The CDR3 is made up of 17 amino acids. Trimming pared 4 bases from V and 4 bases from J, leaving 19 bases between. CDR1 and CDR2 (germline): LGHDT, YNNKEL (reference sequence). DNA for the CDR3: TGTGCCAGCAGCCCAAGGGGACGGGAAGGGGTCACCGGGGAGCTGTTTTTT. Protein product: CASSPRGREGVTGELFF.